These T cell receptor beta chains were read from a single sample in a study of blood T cell repertoires in COVID-19. Method: immunoSEQ multiplex PCR; TCRdb's copy keeps in-frame clones and lacks some. The data show about 120,000 clones, 85% to 90% seen once. Sequenced input: peripheral blood. The source of these receptors is a man between 50 and 59 years old with acute or convalescent COVID-19. Each CDR3 is given with its conserved first and last residue. D genes are given only for firm matches. Expanded clones are given a class, and other clones once, few, many or no size at all.

once,TRBD1,TRBJ1-1,TRBV18,CASSAGQGAAFF,TGTGCCAGCTCAGCAGGACAGGGGGCGGCTTTCTTT
.,TRBD1,TRBJ2-7,TRBV4-2,CASSQVRDSSYEQYF,TGTGCCAGCAGCCAAGTCCGGGACAGCTCCTACGAGCAGTACTTC
.,.,TRBJ2-3,TRBV3-1/TRBV3-2,CASSHPAPDTQYF,TGTGCCAGCAGCCACCCCGCGCCGGATACGCAGTATTTT
.,TRBD1,TRBJ1-5,TRBV11-3,CASSSGTGQNQPQHF,TGTGCCAGCAGCTCCGGGACAGGGCAGAATCAGCCCCAGCATTTT
few,.,TRBJ2-5,TRBV15,CATSTPGAETQYF,TGTGCCACCAGCACCCCGGGAGCAGAGACCCAGTACTTC
.,TRBD2,TRBJ2-1,TRBV5-4,CASSSGLAGVEQFF,TGTGCCAGCAGCTCTGGACTAGCGGGAGTTGAGCAGTTCTTC
.,TRBD1,TRBJ2-7,TRBV19,CASSTPGQGVEQYF,TGTGCCAGTAGTACGCCGGGACAGGGTGTAGAGCAGTACTTC
.,.,TRBJ1-3,TRBV5-1,CASSLGSSGNTIYF,TGCGCCAGCAGCTTGGGGAGCTCTGGAAACACCATATATTTT
.,.,TRBJ2-1,TRBV7-9,CASRPIATRDYNEQFF,TGTGCCAGCAGACCCATAGCGACACGAGACTACAATGAGCAGTTCTTC
.,.,TRBJ2-3,TRBV24-1,CATSDFSDGSDTQYF,TGTGCCACCAGTGATTTTAGCGACGGGTCAGATACGCAGTATTTT
once,.,TRBJ1-1,TRBV20-1,CSASQGTNTEAFF,TGCAGTGCTAGTCAGGGGACGAACACTGAAGCTTTCTTT
.,TRBD1,TRBJ1-2,TRBV19,CASSIQDRVDYTF,TGTGCCAGTAGTATCCAGGACAGGGTCGACTACACCTTC
.,TRBD2,TRBJ2-3,TRBV5-6,CASSLELAGRDTQYF,TGTGCCAGCAGCTTGGAACTAGCGGGAAGAGATACGCAGTATTTT
once,TRBD1,TRBJ2-7,TRBV11-2,CASSLGQWLYEQYF,TGTGCCAGCAGCTTGGGACAGTGGCTCTACGAGCAGTACTTC
.,TRBD2,TRBJ2-2,TRBV24-1,CATSGTSGYTGELFF,TGTGCCACCAGTGGGACTAGCGGTTACACCGGGGAGCTGTTTTTT
.,.,TRBJ2-1,TRBV27,CASSLSRGGAYNEQFF,TGTGCCAGCAGTTTATCTAGAGGGGGGGCCTACAATGAGCAGTTCTTC
few,.,TRBJ1-2,TRBV6-6,CASSRRGMTGGNGYTF,TGTGCCAGCAGTCGAAGGGGCATGACTGGGGGCAATGGCTACACCTTC
.,.,TRBJ2-5,TRBV28,CASSPEWAETQYF,TGTGCCAGCAGTCCGGAATGGGCAGAGACCCAGTACTTC
.,.,TRBJ2-7,TRBV29-1,CSVDYRPGKPRVSYEQYF,TGCAGCGTTGATTATCGGCCAGGGAAGCCCAGGGTTTCCTACGAGCAGTACTTC
.,TRBD2,TRBJ2-3,TRBV3-1/TRBV3-2,CASSQSLAGATDTQYF,TGTGCCAGCAGCCAAAGTTTAGCGGGGGCCACAGATACGCAGTATTTT
.,.,TRBJ1-2,TRBV5-1,CASSGDTTAGGYTF,TGCGCCAGCAGCGGTGACACGACAGCGGGTGGCTACACCTTC
.,TRBD1,TRBJ2-7,TRBV7-2,CASSPDRASYEQYF,TGTGCCAGCAGCCCCGACAGGGCTTCCTACGAGCAGTACTTC
.,.,TRBJ1-1,TRBV6-5,CASSYSQGNTEAFF,TGTGCCAGCAGTTACTCACAGGGTAACACTGAAGCTTTCTTT
.,.,TRBJ2-7,TRBV28,CASSTIAVGSYEQYF,TGTGCCAGCAGTACTATAGCCGTGGGCTCCTACGAGCAGTACTTC
.,.,TRBJ2-7,TRBV14,CASSQAYEQYF,TGTGCCAGCAGCCAGGCATACGAGCAGTACTTC
.,.,TRBJ2-3,TRBV5-1,CASGLGERADTQYF,TGCGCCAGCGGCCTTGGGGAGCGAGCAGATACGCAGTATTTT
.,TRBD1,TRBJ2-5,TRBV4-1,CASSQEGTEETQYF,TGCGCCAGCAGCCAAGAGGGGACAGAAGAGACCCAGTACTTC
.,.,TRBJ2-1,TRBV6-5,CASSFSRARGEQFF,TGTGCCAGCAGTTTTTCTAGGGCACGAGGGGAGCAGTTCTTC
.,.,TRBJ1-3,TRBV5-1,CASMTTGSGNTIYF,TGCGCCAGCATGACAACAGGCTCTGGAAACACCATATATTTT
.,.,TRBJ2-7,TRBV19,CASSNGAYEQYF,TGTGCCAGTTCGAACGGTGCCTACGAGCAGTACTTC
once,.,TRBJ1-3,TRBV9,CASSVAPDGSTIYF,TGTGCCAGCAGCGTAGCCCCGGACGGGAGCACCATATATTTT
.,.,TRBJ1-2,TRBV5-4,CASSLLGRVSYGYTF,TGTGCCAGCAGCTTGTTGGGGAGGGTTTCCTATGGCTACACCTTC
.,TRBD1,TRBJ1-2,TRBV6-5,CASSYRDRETPYGYTF,TGTGCCAGCAGTTACCGGGACAGGGAAACCCCCTATGGCTACACCTTC
.,.,TRBJ2-7,TRBV20-1,CSASRTASYEQYF,TGCAGTGCTAGTCGGACTGCCTCCTACGAGCAGTACTTC
few,.,TRBJ2-2,TRBV24-1,CATSDRVRGELFF,TGTGCCACCAGTGATCGTGTCCGGGGGGAGCTGTTTTTT
.,TRBD2,TRBJ2-7,TRBV10-2,CASSERASGSFYYEQYF,TGCGCCAGCAGTGAGAGGGCTAGCGGGAGCTTCTACTACGAGCAGTACTTC
.,TRBD1,TRBJ2-1,TRBV6-4,CASSEWTGRNNEQFF,TGTGCCAGCAGTGAATGGACAGGGAGAAACAATGAGCAGTTCTTC
.,.,TRBJ1-1,TRBV14,CASSPVDPGNTEAFF,TGTGCCAGCAGCCCGGTCGATCCAGGGAACACTGAAGCTTTCTTT
.,TRBD1,TRBJ2-7,TRBV10-1,CASRKTGGYEQYF,TGCGCCAGCAGAAAAACAGGGGGCTACGAGCAGTACTTC
.,TRBD2,TRBJ2-3,TRBV24-1,CATSDSAQNLAGGHPDTQYF,TGTGCCACCAGTGATTCCGCTCAAAACTTAGCGGGAGGCCACCCAGATACGCAGTATTTT
.,TRBD1,TRBJ1-2,TRBV30,CAWSVSLTGGRKGYTF,TGTGCCTGGAGTGTAAGTTTGACAGGGGGAAGGAAAGGCTACACCTTC
.,.,TRBJ1-5,TRBV12-3/TRBV12-4,CASTSGGGQPQHF,TGTGCCAGCACGTCGGGAGGAGGACAGCCCCAGCATTTT
once,.,TRBJ2-2,TRBV12-5,CASGLFLNTGELFF,TGTGCTAGTGGTTTGTTCCTAAACACCGGGGAGCTGTTTTTT
once,TRBD1,TRBJ2-2,TRBV19,CASSIEGTGSGELFF,TGTGCCAGTAGTATAGAGGGGACAGGGTCCGGGGAGCTGTTTTTT
.,TRBD1,TRBJ1-6,TRBV11-3,CASSFTAGTGDNSPLHF,TGTGCCAGCAGCTTTACGGCCGGGACAGGGGACAATTCACCCCTCCACTTT
.,TRBD1,TRBJ2-1,TRBV19,CASSIRDREYNEQFF,TGTGCCAGTAGTATCAGGGACAGGGAATACAATGAGCAGTTCTTC
.,.,TRBJ2-3,TRBV5-4,CASSLALDRSDTQYF,TGTGCCAGCAGCTTGGCCTTGGACAGATCAGATACGCAGTATTTT
.,TRBD2,TRBJ2-1,TRBV6-2/TRBV6-3,CASSTHFGLAGGNEQFF,TGTGCCAGCAGCACCCATTTTGGACTAGCGGGGGGGAATGAGCAGTTCTTC
.,TRBD1,TRBJ2-1,TRBV27,CASSPGTGVGNEQFF,TGTGCCAGCAGTCCTGGGACAGGGGTAGGTAATGAGCAGTTCTTC
.,TRBD1,TRBJ1-2,TRBV5-6,CASRTGARGEGYTF,TGTGCCAGCAGGACAGGGGCCAGAGGGGAGGGCTACACCTTC
few,TRBD1,TRBJ1-4,TRBV9,CASSGTGPNEKLFF,TGTGCCAGCAGCGGGACAGGGCCTAATGAAAAACTGTTTTTT
.,TRBD2,TRBJ2-7,TRBV15,CATSRAGGAYEQYF,TGTGCCACCAGCAGGGCGGGAGGCGCCTACGAGCAGTACTTC
.,TRBD1,TRBJ1-2,TRBV18,CASSSGQADGYTF,TGTGCCAGCTCGTCTGGACAGGCCGATGGCTACACCTTC
.,.,TRBJ1-5,TRBV19,CASSIMRGGGQPQHF,TGTGCCAGTAGTATTATGCGGGGCGGAGGTCAGCCCCAGCATTTT
.,.,TRBJ2-1,TRBV21-1,CASSKGLAAGAGNEQFF,TGTGCCAGCAGCAAAGGTTTGGCAGCGGGAGCGGGGAATGAGCAGTTCTTC
once,.,TRBJ2-1,TRBV7-9,CASSFATTHEQFF,TGTGCCAGCAGCTTCGCTACTACACATGAGCAGTTCTTC
.,.,TRBJ1-5,TRBV9,CASSDAPDSNQPQHF,TGTGCCAGCAGCGACGCCCCAGATAGCAATCAGCCCCAGCATTTT
.,.,TRBJ1-4,TRBV30,CAWSVTGVAGNEKLFF,TGTGCCTGGAGTGTAACTGGTGTAGCGGGGAATGAAAAACTGTTTTTT